This T cell receptor (beta chain) is drawn from a study of T cells expressing NK-cell markers. TCRdb reprocessed the 5' RACE reads; each CDR3 protein has one entry and no DNA is given. The sample data list over 100,000 distinct CDR3 sequences. CDR1 and CDR2 from the germline V gene are SQVTM and ANQGSEA. This CDR3 spans 15 amino acids. The chain combines TRBV29-1 with TRBJ2-2; TCRdb calls TRBD2, which cannot be checked without DNA. The receptor was derived from a woman aged 18 to 75 in good health. Source material: blood T cells: a sorted CD56 or NKG2C T cell subset, CD4+ or CD8+ T cells, or bulk PBMC T cells (not recorded which). The CDR3 reads CSVEPSGSWTGELFF.